Each of the 7 T cell receptor beta chains below was sequenced from the same sample in a study of cytomegalovirus exposure and HLA in healthy donors. The PCR contained 60 Vbeta and 13 Jbeta primers. Clones were sequenced by immunoSEQ multiplex PCR, and TCRdb holds only the in-frame ones, with some missing. The sample lists about 98,000 clones, around 68% occurring once. The source material was PBMCs. The origin of the receptors is a human donor in good health.

The chain couples TRBV5-6 to TRBJ2-2; 8 bases agree with TRBD1. The CDR3 sequence is 14 residues long. V shed 2 bases and J 6 bases; nucleotides not matched to a gene: 3. CDR1 SGHDT and CDR2 YYEEEE come from the germline V gene. The CDR3 reads CASSLRTGSGELFF. CDR3 coding DNA: TGTGCCAGCAGCTTACGGACAGGGTCCGGGGAGCTGTTTTTT.

V usage is TRBV30 and J usage is TRBJ2-7; D ambiguous. V lost 0 bases and J 3 bases, leaving 9 bases between the germline ends. Germline CDR1 is GTSNPN and CDR2 is SVGIG (reference sequence). This CDR3 region has 13 residues. The CDR3 reads CAWSVSRSYEQYF. CDR3 sequence (DNA): TGTGCCTGGAGTGTATCTCGCAGCTACGAGCAGTACTTC.

The rearrangement uses TRBV28 and TRBJ1-6; 9 bases line up with TRBD1. After removal of 4 bases from V and 2 bases from J, the junction contained 3 bases not matched to a gene. Germline V gene data show CDR1 as MDHEN and CDR2 as SYDVKM. The CDR3 extends over 16 amino acids. The CDR3 here is CASSYRQGAYNSPLHF. The DNA of the CDR3 is TGTGCCAGCAGTTATAGACAGGGGGCCTATAATTCACCCCTCCACTTT.

This chain connects TRBV7-9 to TRBJ2-5; 9 bases line up with TRBD2. The J call may not be correct, given that the DNA end is closer to TRBJ2-7. CDR1 SEHNR and CDR2 FQNEAQ come from the germline V gene (reference sequence). This CDR3 has 15 residues. The CDR3 sequence is CASSLVASGAYEQYF. DNA for the CDR3: TGTGCCAGCAGCTTAGTCGCTAGCGGGGCCTACGAGCAGTACTTC.

The gene calls are TRBV6-1 and TRBJ1-1; D ambiguous. Germline values: CDR1 MNHNS, CDR2 SASEGT. The CDR3 extends over 19 amino acids. The V gene lost 2 bases and the J gene lost 3 bases, with 25 bases spanning the gap. The CDR3 is CASSERGRGEPGVYTEAFF. The CDR3 coding sequence is TGTGCCAGCAGTGAAAGAGGTCGCGGCGAGCCCGGTGTGTACACTGAAGCTTTCTTT.

The chain combines TRBV6-5 with TRBJ2-7, with TRBD2 matching 9 bases. The length of the CDR3 is 15 residues. Germline V gene sequence: CDR1 MNHEY, CDR2 SVGAGI. V gave up 6 bases and J gave up 3 bases; unmatched junction bases: 9. CDR3 bases: TGTGCCAGCAGCGCCCGACTAGCGGACCTCTACGAGCAGTACTTC. This gives the protein CASSARLADLYEQYF.

The chain joins TRBV6-5 to TRBJ2-1; 8 nucleotides line up with TRBD1. The V gene end was trimmed by 4 bases and the J gene end by 7 bases; junction bases not matched to a gene: 12. In germline, CDR1 is MNHEY, CDR2 SVGAGI. The CDR3 runs to 16 residues. In DNA, the CDR3 is TGTGCCAGCAGTTCCCTGGTCGAGACAGGGGTGAATGAGCAGTTCTTC. It specifies CASSSLVETGVNEQFF.